This T cell receptor (beta chain) was obtained from a study of blood T cell repertoires in COVID-19. CDR1 is SGHDT and CDR2 is YYEEEE in the germline V gene. There are 16 residues in the CDR3. The V and J ends lost 3 bases and 2 bases respectively, with 16 bases between them. A single count supports this clone. TCRdb's copy holds only in-frame clones and misses some; the assay was immunoSEQ multiplex PCR. The sample carries about 300,000 clones, 86% recorded once. Sequenced material: peripheral blood. The chain has TRBV5-6 and TRBJ2-3; a possible D gene is TRBD2 (5 bases). This TCR came from a woman between 50 and 59 years old with acute or convalescent COVID-19. CDR3 bases: TGTGCCAGCAGCTCATACGGGAAGAAGTTCACAGATACGCAGTATTTT. Translating it yields CASSSYGKKFTDTQYF.